This TCR beta chain was profiled in a study of CD8 T cells in Susac syndrome. Study conclusions and caveats: The study's TCR sequencing and HLA analysis drew on a certain number of individuals. That number was acknowledged as relatively small.

For this clonotype: Its antigen is unidentified.

High-throughput TCR beta sequencing covered peripheral CD8+ and CD4+ T cells. Random hexamers were used to reverse transcribe roughly 0.45 to 1 ug of RNA. The method of amplification for TCR beta CDR3 was immunoSEQ multiplex PCR, covering 54 Vbeta and 13 Jbeta. One entry per CDR3 protein results from TCRdb running MiXCR on the immunoSEQ multiplex PCR reads. The table includes around 200,000 distinct CDR3 sequences, over 85% detected once. Germline V gene data show CDR1 as SGHRS and CDR2 as YFSETQ. This CDR3 contains 15 residues. Trimming took off 0 bases at V and 0 bases at J, with 9 bases between the two ends.

The specimen sequenced was CD4+ T cells from PBMCs. The gene calls are TRBV5-1 and TRBJ1-2, with D unresolved. The TCR sequence derives from a human donor in good health. The CDR3 sequence is CASSLEVPANYGYTF. CDR3 DNA sequence: TGCGCCAGCAGCTTGGAGGTACCCGCTAACTATGGCTACACCTTC. The variable domain in full, with the rest retrieved from reference TRBV5-1 and TRBJ1-2, is KAGVTQTPRYLIKTRGQQVTLSCSPISGHRSVSWYQQTPGQGLQFLFEYFSETQRNKGNFPGRFSGRQFSNSRSEMNVSTLELGDSALYLCASSLEVPANYGYTFGSGTRLTVV.